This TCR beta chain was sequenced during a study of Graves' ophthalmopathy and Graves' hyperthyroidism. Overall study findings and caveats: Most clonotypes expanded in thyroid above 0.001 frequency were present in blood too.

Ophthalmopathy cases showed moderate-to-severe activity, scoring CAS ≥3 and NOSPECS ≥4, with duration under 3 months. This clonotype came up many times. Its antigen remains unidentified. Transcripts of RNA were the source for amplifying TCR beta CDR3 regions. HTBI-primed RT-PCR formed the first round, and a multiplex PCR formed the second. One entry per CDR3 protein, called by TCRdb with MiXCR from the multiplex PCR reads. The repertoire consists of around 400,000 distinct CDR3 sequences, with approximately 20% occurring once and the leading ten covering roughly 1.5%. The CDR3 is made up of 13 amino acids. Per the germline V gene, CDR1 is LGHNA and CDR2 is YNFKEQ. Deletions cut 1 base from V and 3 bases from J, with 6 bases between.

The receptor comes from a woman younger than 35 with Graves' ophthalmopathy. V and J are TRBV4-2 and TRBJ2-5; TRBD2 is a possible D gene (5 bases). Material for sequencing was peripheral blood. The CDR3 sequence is CASSQAREETQYF. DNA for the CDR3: TGTGCCAGCAGCCAAGCGCGGGAAGAGACCCAGTACTTC.